This T cell receptor beta chain was retrieved from a study of CD8+ T cells in alopecia areata. At the level of the study: Tofacitinib ran 6 to 18 months, followed by 6 months off drug.

It was from alopecia areata patients that lesional scalp punch biopsies and peripheral blood were collected. Separation by sorting yielded CD4+ and CD8+ T cells from PBMCs. In each case, RNA was isolated and then reverse transcribed into cDNA as the sequencing template. Assay used: immunoSEQ multiplex PCR; TCRdb lists only in-frame clones, some missing. The top ten hold over 13% of the sample, which has 150,000 or so clones, 80% to 90% seen once. Trimming took off 1 base at V and 2 bases at J, with 4 bases between the two ends. In germline, CDR1 is SGHAT, CDR2 FQNNGV. The CDR3 contains 13 residues. The receptor was derived from a human donor with alopecia areata. This chain joins TRBV11-2 and TRBJ2-3; D ambiguous. The input for sequencing was CD8+ T cells sorted from blood, taken at week 0. The CDR3, as DNA: TGTGCCAGCAGCTTAGGGTACACAGATACGCAGTATTTT. Its protein is CASSLGYTDTQYF.